These 12 T cell receptor beta chains originate from one sample sequenced in a study of OX40 agonist ivuxolimab in advanced cancers. Profiled with immunoSEQ multiplex PCR; TCRdb holds only in-frame clones, not every one. The sample records about 67,000 clones, roughly 84% being singletons. This specimen consisted of CD4+ or CD8+ T cells sorted from blood, obtained in a trial of the OX40 agonist ivuxolimab. Source of these receptors: an adult with an advanced solid tumor such as melanoma, head and neck, liver or kidney cancer.

This clone occurred many times. The chain links TRBV2 to TRBJ1-6; D remains ambiguous. CDR1 and CDR2 (germline): SNHLY, FYNNEI. V lost 2 bases and J lost 13, with 0 bases in between. This CDR3 is 9 amino acids long. The CDR3 DNA is TGTGCCAGCAGTGAACCCCTCCACTTT. Translated: CASSEPLHF.

The chain combines TRBV5-4 with TRBJ1-6; TRBD1 matches at 8 bases. This CDR3 has 17 residues. V dropped 0 bases and J dropped 6; count of bases not matched to a gene: 8. Germline values: CDR1 SGHNT, CDR2 YYREEE (reference sequence). Here the CDR3 DNA reads TGTGCCAGCAGCTTGGCCACGACAGGGGACAGTAATTCACCCCTCCACTTT. This codes for CASSLATTGDSNSPLHF.

The chain recombines TRBV7-9 with TRBJ2-3; 7 bases align to TRBD2. Per germline, CDR1 SEHNR and CDR2 FQNEAQ (reference sequence). With V trimmed by 4 bases and J by 5 bases, 9 bases remained unmatched. The CDR3 runs 15 residues. The CDR3 DNA is TGTGCCAGCAGCTACACCGGGACTATATTAGATACGCAGTATTTT. It yields the protein CASSYTGTILDTQYF.

The chain carries TRBV27 and TRBJ2-1; 7 bases align to TRBD1. The CDR3 loop spans 17 amino acids. Trimming took 6 bases from V and 6 from J; bases not matched to a gene: 17. CDR1 is MNHEY, CDR2 SMNVEV, per germline (reference sequence). As DNA, the CDR3 is TGTGCCAGCAGACTAAAGGGCTGGGGACAGACCTTCAATGAGCAGTTCTTC. Amino acids: CASRLKGWGQTFNEQFF.

The V gene is TRBV18, the J gene TRBJ1-6; TRBD1 is a possible D gene (5 bases). Germline CDR1 and CDR2: KGHSH and LQKENI. The CDR3 has 13 residues. V lost 6 bases, J lost 7 bases, and 10 bases lay in between. The chain's CDR3 is CASSSWGNSPLHF. CDR3 bases: TGTGCCAGCTCCTCGTGGGGCAATTCACCCCTCCACTTT. The full variable domain, its missing parts supplied by reference TRBV18 and TRBJ1-6, is NAGVMQNPRHLVRRRGQEARLRCSPMKGHSHVYWYRQLPEEGLKFMVYLQKENIIDESGMPKERFSAEFPKEGPSILRIQQVVRGDSAAYFCASSSWGNSPLHFGNGTRLTVT.

In this sample, this clone turned up once. The CDR3: CASSPPTALGVNYGYTF. DNA of the CDR3: TGTGCCAGCTCACCACCGACAGCCCTGGGGGTTAACTATGGCTACACCTTC. This chain uses TRBV18 with TRBJ1-2, with D perhaps matching TRBD1 (5 bases). The germline V gene has CDR1 KGHSH and CDR2 LQKENI. V shed 0 bases and J shed 1 base, with 15 bases lying between them. This CDR3 comprises 17 residues.

This clone has a single count. The rearrangement joins TRBV9 to TRBJ1-2; tentatively, D is TRBD1 (6 bases). The CDR3 has 14 amino acids. Looked up from germline, CDR1 is SGDLS and CDR2 is YYNGEE. Trimming took off 3 bases at V and 4 bases at J, with 13 bases between the two ends. CDR3 protein: CASSAHTGPYGYTF. In nucleotides, the CDR3 is TGTGCCAGCAGCGCCCACACAGGGCCCTATGGCTACACCTTC. The full variable domain, rest sourced from reference TRBV9 and TRBJ1-2, is DSGVTQTPKHLITATGQRVTLRCSPRSGDLSVYWYQQSLDQGLQFLIQYYNGEERAKGNILERFSAQQFPDLHSELNLSSLELGDSALYFCASSAHTGPYGYTFGSGTRLTVV.

The V call is TRBV4-1, the J call TRBJ2-5, with 9 positions matching TRBD1. The junction had 6 bases not matched to a gene; V was cut back by 3 bases and J by 1 base. In germline, CDR1 is MGHRA, CDR2 YSYEKL. CDR3 length: 16 amino acids. CDR3 coding DNA: TGCGCCAGCAGCCAGACCGGGACAGGGCGCCAAGAGACCCAGTACTTC. Translating it yields CASSQTGTGRQETQYF.

The sample holds one count of this clone. The genes are TRBV5-6 and TRBJ2-7, with D unclear. CDR1 and CDR2 (germline): SGHDT, YYEEEE. V was shortened by 1 base and J by 0 bases, with 8 bases between the two germline ends. CDR3 length equals 14 residues. The CDR3 region has the DNA TGTGCCAGCAGCTTGATCCTGAGCTCCTACGAGCAGTACTTC. This sequence encodes CASSLILSSYEQYF.

The genes are TRBV7-2 and TRBJ2-5, with a tentative D call TRBD2 (5 bases). Germline V gene lookup returns CDR1 SGHTA and CDR2 FQGNSA. V was shortened by 7 bases and J by 4 bases, with 13 bases between the two germline ends. The CDR3 has 13 residues. The CDR3 coding sequence is TGTGCCAGCACCCCGACTGGGAGAGAGACCCAGTACTTC. This translates into CASTPTGRETQYF. The variable domain in full, with the rest retrieved from reference TRBV7-2 and TRBJ2-5, is GAGVSQSPSNKVTEKGKDVELRCDPISGHTALYWYRQSLGQGLEFLIYFQGNSAPDKSGLPSDRFSAERTGGSVSTLTIQRTQQEDSAVYLCASTPTGRETQYFGPGTRLLVL.

J is TRBJ2-7 and V is TRBV2; 7 bases are a match to TRBD1. The V segment lost 7 bases and the J segment 3 bases; nucleotides outside the gene matches: 3. This CDR3 is 12 amino acids long. CDR1 SNHLY and CDR2 FYNNEI come from the germline V gene. CDR3 nucleotide sequence: TGTGCCAGCAAGGGACAGCGCTACGAGCAGTACTTC. It translates to CASKGQRYEQYF.

The chain is built from TRBV7-9 and TRBJ2-7; unclear D gene. Germline CDR1 is SEHNR and CDR2 is FQNEAQ (reference sequence). Trimming removed 0 bases from V and 4 bases from J, with 7 bases in between. The CDR3 extends over 13 amino acids. CDR3 DNA: TGTGCCAGCAGCTTAGCAGTAGGGTACGAGCAGTACTTC. It is translated as CASSLAVGYEQYF.